Following are 18 T cell receptor beta chains from one sample sequenced in a study of Tregs in tolerant kidney transplant recipients (dated by TCRdb to about 2019). Libraries were made using the immunoSEQ multiplex PCR assay. Drawn from immuneACCESS, this table holds only the in-frame rearrangements with V and J called that TCRdb kept. Clones are partly lost; checked studies trace under half to an unresolved V gene and leave the rest unexplained. Here the sample has fewer than 150,000 clones; 92% occur a single time. The ten largest clones take up around 0.6% of the sample. Material: CD4+ T cells from blood. These receptors all come from a human donor in good health.

The V gene is TRBV7-6, the J gene TRBJ2-3; tentative D call: TRBD1 (6 bases). The V end was cut by 8 bases, the J end by 6 bases, with 12 bases between. Germline CDR1 and CDR2: SGHVS and FNYEAQ. The CDR3 sequence is 12 residues long. CDR3 in amino acids: CASGDILDTQYF. The CDR3 coding sequence is TGTGCCAGCGGGGACATACTTGATACGCAGTATTTT.

The chain links TRBV27 to TRBJ1-2, with D perhaps matching TRBD1 (5 bases). Germline V CDR1 and CDR2: MNHEY, SMNVEV (reference sequence). V lost 6 bases and J lost 0, with 17 bases in between. The CDR3 runs 16 residues. The CDR3 here is CASSLAGSPSNYGYTF. CDR3 nucleotide sequence: TGTGCCAGCAGCCTGGCAGGGAGCCCATCTAACTATGGCTACACCTTC.

The chain carries TRBV5-1 and TRBJ2-5; possible D gene TRBD2, 6 bases. Between the trimmed V and J ends, which lost 4 bases and 3 bases, there was a span of 19 bases. This CDR3 comprises 16 residues. Germline assignment: CDR1 SGHRS and CDR2 YFSETQ. The CDR3 spells CASSPTVGGVKETQYF. CDR3 nucleotide sequence: TGCGCCAGCAGCCCCACTGTGGGGGGTGTGAAAGAGACCCAGTACTTC.

The chain recombines TRBV7-8 with TRBJ2-3; D call uncertain. The CDR3 totals 14 residues. Germline CDR1 and CDR2: SGHVS and FQNEAQ. The ends were cut back, 5 bases at V and 2 bases at J, with 11 bases in the middle. CDR3 in DNA: TGTGCCAGCAGCCTCGAAGGGCCCACAGATACGCAGTATTTT. Amino acid sequence: CASSLEGPTDTQYF.

V and J are TRBV7-9 and TRBJ1-1, with 8 bases identical to TRBD1. The CDR3 runs 17 residues. The germline CDR1 and CDR2 sequences are SEHNR and FQNEAQ (reference sequence). V dropped 4 bases and J dropped 0; count of bases not matched to a gene: 10. The CDR3 coding sequence is TGTGCCAGCAGCTCCGCGCGGACAGGGTTTTTGAACACTGAAGCTTTCTTT. Translating gives CASSSARTGFLNTEAFF.

The V gene is TRBV20-1, the J gene TRBJ1-4; the match to TRBD1 covers 7 bases. The CDR3 is 11 residues long. Germline trimming cut 4 bases from V and 16 bases from J; bases unmatched to any gene: 9. Germline loops: CDR1 DFQATT, CDR2 SNEGSKA (reference sequence). The CDR3 DNA is TGCAGTGCTACCGAACGACAGGGCCCGTTTTTT. Its translation: CSATERQGPFF.

The V and J genes are TRBV2 and TRBJ2-2; D remains ambiguous. Trimming pared 8 bases from V and 4 bases from J, leaving 11 bases between. The CDR3 is made up of 13 amino acids. Germline V gene data show CDR1 as SNHLY and CDR2 as FYNNEI. This chain's CDR3 is CASDRSPTGELFF. The CDR3 DNA reads TGTGCCAGCGATCGGAGCCCCACCGGGGAGCTGTTTTTT.

V and J are TRBV5-6 and TRBJ2-3; D gene unclear. The ends were cut back, 0 bases at V and 2 bases at J, with 10 bases in the middle. The germline gives CDR1 SGHDT, CDR2 YYEEEE. The CDR3 contains 15 residues. CDR3 bases: TGTGCCAGCAGCTTGGATGACGGAATCACAGATACGCAGTATTTT. This codes for CASSLDDGITDTQYF.

This chain joins TRBV10-3 and TRBJ2-3; tentatively, D is TRBD1 or TRBD2 (5 bases each). Germline-derived CDR1 and CDR2 are ENHRY and SYGVKD. V was cut by 4 bases and J by 2 bases, with 19 bases left in between. CDR3 length: 17 amino acids. The CDR3 DNA follows: TGTGCCATCAGTGCGCCTTTCCAGGGAGTCTTCACAGATACGCAGTATTTT. It yields the protein CAISAPFQGVFTDTQYF.

The chain carries TRBV20-1 and TRBJ2-3; perhaps D is TRBD1 or TRBD2 (5 bases each). Germline CDR1 DFQATT, CDR2 SNEGSKA (reference sequence). Trimming cost V 6 bases and J 1 base, with 5 bases left between them. This CDR3 region has 11 residues. The CDR3 loop is CSAGGTDTQYF. In DNA, the CDR3 is TGCAGTGCGGGGGGCACAGATACGCAGTATTTT.

The V and J genes are TRBV7-2 and TRBJ2-3; 12 nucleotides align to TRBD2. Trimming removed 5 bases from V and 2 bases from J; junction bases left unmatched: 5. This CDR3 region has 16 residues. The V gene's germline CDR1 is SGHTA and CDR2 FQGNSA. CDR3 residues: CASSNRLAGVTDTQYF. The CDR3 bases are TGTGCCAGCAGCAACCGACTAGCGGGAGTCACAGATACGCAGTATTTT.

The chain uses TRBV10-1 and TRBJ2-3; D possibly corresponds to TRBD2 (7 bases). Germline V gene data show CDR1 as WNHNN and CDR2 as SYGVQD (reference sequence). CDR3 length: 13 residues. Trimming left V 4 bases short and J 5 bases short, with 10 bases between. DNA of the CDR3: TGCGCCAGCAGTGGGGGGGGACAAGATACGCAGTATTTT. This translates into CASSGGGQDTQYF.

J is TRBJ2-3 and V is TRBV5-1; D perhaps matches TRBD1 (5 bases). Trimming stripped 4 bases from V and 4 bases from J, with 13 bases between. Germline V gene data show CDR1 as SGHRS and CDR2 as YFSETQ. The CDR3 contains 14 residues. CDR3 protein: CASSPTPGPDTQYF. CDR3 in DNA: TGCGCCAGCAGCCCCACCCCAGGGCCAGATACGCAGTATTTT.

V and J are TRBV11-2 and TRBJ1-6; D is perhaps TRBD1 (5 bases). Germline loops: CDR1 SGHAT, CDR2 FQNNGV. The V end was cut by 1 base, the J end by 0 bases, with 7 bases between. This CDR3 has 16 residues. CDR3 region: CASSLGQSSYNSPLHF. DNA for the CDR3: TGTGCCAGCAGCTTAGGACAGAGCTCCTATAATTCACCCCTCCACTTT.

V is TRBV7-9 and J is TRBJ1-1; 8 nucleotides align to TRBD1. The CDR3 totals 14 residues. Germline CDR1 is SEHNR and CDR2 is FQNEAQ (reference sequence). Trimming removed 5 bases from V and 11 bases from J; junction bases left unmatched: 13. The CDR3 sequence: CASSVGGTGPGAFF. The CDR3 coding sequence is TGTGCCAGCAGCGTAGGAGGGACAGGCCCGGGGGCTTTCTTT.

The CDR3 DNA reads TGTGCCAGCAGCTTACTACTAGCGGGACCCACAGATACGCAGTATTTT. Protein sequence: CASSLLLAGPTDTQYF. The genes are TRBV2 and TRBJ2-3; 10 nucleotides match TRBD2. J lost 2 bases, V lost 6 bases, and 8 bases had no gene match. This CDR3 spans 16 amino acids. In germline, CDR1 is SNHLY, CDR2 FYNNEI.

This clone was detected once. The chain joins TRBV2 to TRBJ2-3; no definite D call. This CDR3 spans 12 amino acids. The germline V gene has CDR1 SNHLY and CDR2 FYNNEI. Trimming cost V 6 bases and J 2 bases, with 6 bases left between them. The CDR3 loop is CASRENTDTQYF. CDR3 sequence (DNA): TGTGCCAGCAGGGAAAACACAGATACGCAGTATTTT. The variable domain in full, with the rest retrieved from reference TRBV2 and TRBJ2-3, is EPEVTQTPSHQVTQMGQEVILRCVPISNHLYFYWYRQILGQKVEFLVSFYNNEISEKSEIFDDQFSVERPDGSNFTLKIRSTKLEDSAMYFCASRENTDTQYFGPGTRLTVL.

This chain connects TRBV19 to TRBJ1-5; D may be TRBD1 (5 bases). The CDR3 spans 14 residues. V was pared by 5 bases and J by 1 base, with 9 bases between. The germline CDR1 and CDR2 sequences are LNHDA and SQIVND (reference sequence). Here the CDR3 DNA reads TGTGCCAGTAGTCTCAGGGACAGCAATCAGCCCCAGCATTTT. This translates into CASSLRDSNQPQHF. Filled out from reference TRBV19 and TRBJ1-5, the complete variable domain reads DGGITQSPKYLFRKEGQNVTLSCEQNLNHDAMYWYRQDPGQGLRLIYYSQIVNDFQKGDIAEGYSVSREKKESFPLTVTSAQKNPTAFYLCASSLRDSNQPQHFGDGTRLSIL.